Listed below are T cell receptor beta chains from one sample, sequenced in a study of shared clonotypes between healthy human individuals. The protocol was immunoSEQ multiplex PCR, while the TCRdb copy is restricted to in-frame clones and leaves out a portion. The table has approximately 2,000,000 clones, 85% to 95% seen once. Sequencing input: naive CD4+ T cells from PBMCs. These receptors were obtained from a man aged 18 to 29 in good health. Some clones in this sample may be carry-over from other donors' samples. The CDR3 runs from the conserved cysteine through the conserved F or W. The order of the fields is clone size, D gene, CDR3 length, V gene, J gene, CDR3 DNA, CDR3 protein. The D gene is left open where the match is weak. Rows give clone size only sometimes, using once, few, many, or a class for an expanded clone.

clone_size: NA; d_call: TRBD2; cdr3_length: 15; v_call: TRBV6-1; j_call: TRBJ2-3; cdr3_nt: TGTGCCAGCAGTGAAGTACTAGCGGGAGAGGAGACGCAGTATTTT; cdr3_aa: CASSEVLAGEETQYF
clone_size: NA; d_call: NA; cdr3_length: 14; v_call: TRBV5-1; j_call: TRBJ2-7; cdr3_nt: TGCGCCAGCAGCTGGACCCAGGGTCCGTACGAGCAGTACTTC; cdr3_aa: CASSWTQGPYEQYF
clone_size: NA; d_call: NA; cdr3_length: 14; v_call: TRBV11-1; j_call: TRBJ1-1; cdr3_nt: TGTGCCAGCAGCACCGACAGGTTGAACACTGAAGCTTTCTTT; cdr3_aa: CASSTDRLNTEAFF
clone_size: NA; d_call: TRBD1; cdr3_length: 15; v_call: TRBV11-2; j_call: TRBJ2-5; cdr3_nt: TGTGCCAGCAGCCGCGGGCCGGGGACAGAAGAGACCCAGTACTTC; cdr3_aa: CASSRGPGTEETQYF
clone_size: NA; d_call: NA; cdr3_length: 16; v_call: TRBV7-2; j_call: TRBJ2-2; cdr3_nt: TGTGCCAGCAGCCCGCCGGGGCCCGCGAACACCGGGGAGCTGTTTTTT; cdr3_aa: CASSPPGPANTGELFF
clone_size: NA; d_call: TRBD2; cdr3_length: 16; v_call: TRBV2; j_call: TRBJ2-1; cdr3_nt: TGTGCCAGCAGTCTGGGACTAGCGGGACCCTACAATGAGCAGTTCTTC; cdr3_aa: CASSLGLAGPYNEQFF
clone_size: NA; d_call: NA; cdr3_length: 16; v_call: TRBV7-3; j_call: TRBJ1-2; cdr3_nt: TGTGCCAGCAGCTTAATCGTGGGCAGGGAGCCAGTTGGCTACACCTTC; cdr3_aa: CASSLIVGREPVGYTF
clone_size: NA; d_call: TRBD1; cdr3_length: 15; v_call: TRBV5-1; j_call: TRBJ2-7; cdr3_nt: TGCGCCAGCAGCTCACCCGGGACAGGGAACTACGAGCAGTACTTC; cdr3_aa: CASSSPGTGNYEQYF
clone_size: NA; d_call: NA; cdr3_length: 14; v_call: TRBV11-3; j_call: TRBJ2-7; cdr3_nt: TGTGCCAGCAGCCAGGACCCTAACACTGGCGAGCAGTACTTC; cdr3_aa: CASSQDPNTGEQYF
clone_size: NA; d_call: NA; cdr3_length: 14; v_call: TRBV2; j_call: TRBJ2-7; cdr3_nt: TGTGCCAGCAGCAGAGGGCAGGGTTCCTACGAGCAGTACTTC; cdr3_aa: CASSRGQGSYEQYF
clone_size: NA; d_call: NA; cdr3_length: 12; v_call: TRBV27; j_call: TRBJ2-7; cdr3_nt: TGTGCCACCTCCCCGACTTTGGACGAGCAGTACTTC; cdr3_aa: CATSPTLDEQYF
clone_size: NA; d_call: NA; cdr3_length: 11; v_call: TRBV2; j_call: TRBJ2-5; cdr3_nt: TGTGCCAGCAGTGCGTGGGAGACCCAGTACTTC; cdr3_aa: CASSAWETQYF
clone_size: NA; d_call: NA; cdr3_length: 14; v_call: TRBV4-3; j_call: TRBJ1-2; cdr3_nt: TGCGCCAGCAGCCAAGATCGCGGGACCCATGGCTACACCTTC; cdr3_aa: CASSQDRGTHGYTF
clone_size: NA; d_call: TRBD1; cdr3_length: 12; v_call: TRBV29-1; j_call: TRBJ1-1; cdr3_nt: TGCAGCGTGACAACAGGGGGCACTGAAGCTTTCTTT; cdr3_aa: CSVTTGGTEAFF
clone_size: NA; d_call: NA; cdr3_length: 15; v_call: TRBV5-1; j_call: TRBJ1-4; cdr3_nt: TGCGCCAGCAGGGCGGGGGGGGCCCTCTATGAAAAACTGTTTTTT; cdr3_aa: CASRAGGALYEKLFF
clone_size: NA; d_call: NA; cdr3_length: 14; v_call: TRBV5-4; j_call: TRBJ1-3; cdr3_nt: TGTGCCAGCAGCTTCAAGGGGGGTAAAAACACCATATATTTT; cdr3_aa: CASSFKGGKNTIYF
clone_size: NA; d_call: TRBD1; cdr3_length: 12; v_call: TRBV6-1; j_call: TRBJ1-1; cdr3_nt: TGTGCCAGCAGTGCAAACAGGGGAGAAGCTTTCTTT; cdr3_aa: CASSANRGEAFF
clone_size: NA; d_call: NA; cdr3_length: 14; v_call: TRBV4-1; j_call: TRBJ2-7; cdr3_nt: TGCGCCAGCAGACCCGTTGGGCGGGGTTACGAGCAGTACTTC; cdr3_aa: CASRPVGRGYEQYF
clone_size: NA; d_call: NA; cdr3_length: 14; v_call: TRBV28; j_call: TRBJ2-7; cdr3_nt: TGTGCCAGCAGTGGCTACCAGGCCTCCTACGAGCAGTACTTC; cdr3_aa: CASSGYQASYEQYF
clone_size: NA; d_call: TRBD1; cdr3_length: 17; v_call: TRBV30; j_call: TRBJ2-6; cdr3_nt: TGTGCCTGGAGTGCTGGACAGGCCTTCTCTGGGGCCAACGTCCTGACTTTC; cdr3_aa: CAWSAGQAFSGANVLTF
clone_size: NA; d_call: NA; cdr3_length: 18; v_call: TRBV4-2; j_call: TRBJ2-1; cdr3_nt: TGTGCCAGCAGCCAAGAGAGGAGGAGGGCACCCTCCTACAATGAGCAGTTCTTC; cdr3_aa: CASSQERRRAPSYNEQFF
clone_size: NA; d_call: NA; cdr3_length: 13; v_call: TRBV18; j_call: TRBJ1-5; cdr3_nt: TGTGCCAGCTCTCGGGAGGGATCTCAGCCCCAGCATTTT; cdr3_aa: CASSREGSQPQHF
clone_size: once; d_call: NA; cdr3_length: 14; v_call: TRBV7-3; j_call: TRBJ2-3; cdr3_nt: TGTGCCAGCAGCGACAACGGCCTCACAGATACGCAGTATTTT; cdr3_aa: CASSDNGLTDTQYF
clone_size: NA; d_call: NA; cdr3_length: 15; v_call: TRBV27; j_call: TRBJ2-6; cdr3_nt: TGTGCCAGCAGTTTTATAAGCTCTGGGGCCAACGTCCTGACTTTC; cdr3_aa: CASSFISSGANVLTF
clone_size: NA; d_call: TRBD1; cdr3_length: 13; v_call: TRBV15; j_call: TRBJ1-1; cdr3_nt: TGTGCCACCAGCATCAGGGACAGGGGAATGGCTTTCTTT; cdr3_aa: CATSIRDRGMAFF
clone_size: NA; d_call: NA; cdr3_length: 13; v_call: TRBV7-3; j_call: TRBJ1-5; cdr3_nt: TGTGCCAGCAGCTTATATCCCGGTCAGCCCCAGCATTTT; cdr3_aa: CASSLYPGQPQHF
clone_size: NA; d_call: NA; cdr3_length: 13; v_call: TRBV6-6; j_call: TRBJ1-5; cdr3_nt: TGTGCCAGCAGTTCCGACAGGTTTGGACCCCAGCATTTT; cdr3_aa: CASSSDRFGPQHF
clone_size: once; d_call: NA; cdr3_length: 17; v_call: TRBV7-9; j_call: TRBJ2-3; cdr3_nt: TGTGCCAGCAGCCCGTGGTGGGGCGGGATAGGCACAGATACGCAGTATTTT; cdr3_aa: CASSPWWGGIGTDTQYF
clone_size: NA; d_call: NA; cdr3_length: 13; v_call: TRBV15; j_call: TRBJ1-2; cdr3_nt: TGTGCCACCAGCCAACAAAAGAACTATGGCTACACCTTC; cdr3_aa: CATSQQKNYGYTF
clone_size: NA; d_call: TRBD1; cdr3_length: 16; v_call: TRBV28; j_call: TRBJ1-1; cdr3_nt: TGTGCCTGTGTTTTGCTGCCGGGACAGGGGAACACTGAAGCTTTCTTT; cdr3_aa: CACVLLPGQGNTEAFF
clone_size: NA; d_call: NA; cdr3_length: 13; v_call: TRBV7-9; j_call: TRBJ2-7; cdr3_nt: TGTGCCAGCAGCCCTTGGGGTCGGGGTGAGCAGTACTTC; cdr3_aa: CASSPWGRGEQYF
clone_size: NA; d_call: NA; cdr3_length: 13; v_call: TRBV6-1; j_call: TRBJ2-3; cdr3_nt: TGTGCCAGCAGTCCCTCGCGCGGAGATACGCAGTATTTT; cdr3_aa: CASSPSRGDTQYF
clone_size: NA; d_call: NA; cdr3_length: 15; v_call: TRBV6-1; j_call: TRBJ2-3; cdr3_nt: TGTGCCAGCAGTGAAGGCGGGGTTAGCACAGATACGCAGTATTTT; cdr3_aa: CASSEGGVSTDTQYF
clone_size: NA; d_call: NA; cdr3_length: 11; v_call: TRBV29-1; j_call: TRBJ1-1; cdr3_nt: TGCAGCGTTGGGGGGCTCACTGAAGCTTTCTTT; cdr3_aa: CSVGGLTEAFF
clone_size: NA; d_call: NA; cdr3_length: 11; v_call: TRBV20-1; j_call: TRBJ2-1; cdr3_nt: TGCAGTGCTAGGGACCGGGGTGAGCAGTTCTTC; cdr3_aa: CSARDRGEQFF
clone_size: NA; d_call: NA; cdr3_length: 15; v_call: TRBV15; j_call: TRBJ1-3; cdr3_nt: TGTGCCACCTCTTCCCGGAGGAGCTCTGGAAACACCATATATTTT; cdr3_aa: CATSSRRSSGNTIYF
clone_size: NA; d_call: NA; cdr3_length: 15; v_call: TRBV19; j_call: TRBJ2-1; cdr3_nt: TGTGCCAGTAGTATAGTTGCGGGAACCTACAATGAGCAGTTCTTC; cdr3_aa: CASSIVAGTYNEQFF
clone_size: NA; d_call: TRBD1; cdr3_length: 13; v_call: TRBV29-1; j_call: TRBJ2-7; cdr3_nt: TGCAGCGTTTGGACAGGGGGAACCTACGAGCAGTACTTC; cdr3_aa: CSVWTGGTYEQYF
clone_size: NA; d_call: NA; cdr3_length: 12; v_call: TRBV5-1; j_call: TRBJ2-3; cdr3_nt: TGCGCCAGCAGGGGAGATATAGATACGCAGTATTTT; cdr3_aa: CASRGDIDTQYF
clone_size: NA; d_call: NA; cdr3_length: 14; v_call: TRBV5-1; j_call: TRBJ1-1; cdr3_nt: TGCGCCAGCAGCCGCGTGGGGGGCGGCACTGAAGCTTTCTTT; cdr3_aa: CASSRVGGGTEAFF
clone_size: NA; d_call: TRBD2; cdr3_length: 17; v_call: TRBV7-8; j_call: TRBJ2-3; cdr3_nt: TGTGCCAGCAGCTTAGCGGCTAGCGGGAGCAGGTCTGATACGCAGTATTTT; cdr3_aa: CASSLAASGSRSDTQYF
clone_size: once; d_call: TRBD2; cdr3_length: 19; v_call: TRBV5-1; j_call: TRBJ2-1; cdr3_nt: TGCGCCAGCAGCTTGGGAGTGTGGAGGACTAGCGGACAAAACAATGAGCAGTTCTTC; cdr3_aa: CASSLGVWRTSGQNNEQFF
clone_size: once; d_call: NA; cdr3_length: 14; v_call: TRBV7-3; j_call: TRBJ1-1; cdr3_nt: TGTGCCAGCAGCCCGCTAGGGGACCTTTCTGAAGCTTTCTTT; cdr3_aa: CASSPLGDLSEAFF
clone_size: few; d_call: NA; cdr3_length: 15; v_call: TRBV5-1; j_call: TRBJ1-1; cdr3_nt: TGCGCCAGCAGCCCGGCGGGGCGGGAGAACACTGAAGCTTTCTTT; cdr3_aa: CASSPAGRENTEAFF
clone_size: NA; d_call: NA; cdr3_length: 15; v_call: TRBV5-6; j_call: TRBJ2-2; cdr3_nt: TGTGCCAGCAGCCTAAGGGTAACTTTCGCCGGGGAGCTGTTTTTT; cdr3_aa: CASSLRVTFAGELFF
clone_size: NA; d_call: TRBD1; cdr3_length: 15; v_call: TRBV6-5; j_call: TRBJ2-6; cdr3_nt: TGTGCCAGCAGATTACAGGGGGCAGGGGCCAACGTCCTGACTTTC; cdr3_aa: CASRLQGAGANVLTF
clone_size: NA; d_call: NA; cdr3_length: 14; v_call: TRBV12-5; j_call: TRBJ1-2; cdr3_nt: TGTGCTAGTGGCCTTTCAGGAGCTAACTATGGCTACACCTTC; cdr3_aa: CASGLSGANYGYTF
clone_size: NA; d_call: NA; cdr3_length: 16; v_call: TRBV5-1; j_call: TRBJ2-2; cdr3_nt: TGCGCCAGCAGCTCTAGTTACGGGGAGGTGGCCGGGGAGCTGTTTTTT; cdr3_aa: CASSSSYGEVAGELFF
clone_size: NA; d_call: TRBD1; cdr3_length: 13; v_call: TRBV6-4; j_call: TRBJ2-7; cdr3_nt: TGTGCCAGCAGTGCCCAGATCAGGGGGCAGCTGTACTTC; cdr3_aa: CASSAQIRGQLYF
clone_size: once; d_call: NA; cdr3_length: 17; v_call: TRBV18; j_call: TRBJ2-1; cdr3_nt: TGTGCCAGCTCACCCTCCGGCATCCGGGTGTCCTACAATGAGCAGTTCTTC; cdr3_aa: CASSPSGIRVSYNEQFF
clone_size: NA; d_call: NA; cdr3_length: 16; v_call: TRBV7-8; j_call: TRBJ2-7; cdr3_nt: TGTGCCAGCAGCTTAGGCCGGGCAGGGTACTCCTACGAGCAGTACTTC; cdr3_aa: CASSLGRAGYSYEQYF
clone_size: NA; d_call: TRBD1; cdr3_length: 15; v_call: TRBV28; j_call: TRBJ2-2; cdr3_nt: TGTGCCAGCAGGGGACAGGGGGCGAAGGCCGGGGAGCTGTTTTTT; cdr3_aa: CASRGQGAKAGELFF
clone_size: NA; d_call: NA; cdr3_length: 12; v_call: TRBV18; j_call: TRBJ2-7; cdr3_nt: TGTGCCAGCCACGGACCCTCTTACGAGCAGTACTTC; cdr3_aa: CASHGPSYEQYF
clone_size: NA; d_call: TRBD2; cdr3_length: 18; v_call: TRBV11-1; j_call: TRBJ2-1; cdr3_nt: TGTGCCAGCAGCTTACTCGCGGGAGGTGGTCCCTCCTACAATGAGCAGTTCTTC; cdr3_aa: CASSLLAGGGPSYNEQFF
clone_size: NA; d_call: TRBD2; cdr3_length: 19; v_call: TRBV11-3; j_call: TRBJ2-3; cdr3_nt: TGTGCCAGCAGCAGAAGGACTAGCGGGACGGTAGTAGGCACAGATACGCAGTATTTT; cdr3_aa: CASSRRTSGTVVGTDTQYF
clone_size: NA; d_call: TRBD1; cdr3_length: 15; v_call: TRBV29-1; j_call: TRBJ1-2; cdr3_nt: TGCAGCGTTGACTCCGGGACAGGGTGGGGATATGGCTACACCTTC; cdr3_aa: CSVDSGTGWGYGYTF
clone_size: once; d_call: TRBD2; cdr3_length: 18; v_call: TRBV10-3; j_call: TRBJ2-7; cdr3_nt: TGTGCCATCAGTGGGGGACTAGCGGGAGGGCCCATTCCCTACGAGCAGTACTTC; cdr3_aa: CAISGGLAGGPIPYEQYF
clone_size: NA; d_call: NA; cdr3_length: 14; v_call: TRBV27; j_call: TRBJ2-7; cdr3_nt: TGTGCCAGCAGCCGATACGTAGGGGCCTACGAGCAGTACTTC; cdr3_aa: CASSRYVGAYEQYF